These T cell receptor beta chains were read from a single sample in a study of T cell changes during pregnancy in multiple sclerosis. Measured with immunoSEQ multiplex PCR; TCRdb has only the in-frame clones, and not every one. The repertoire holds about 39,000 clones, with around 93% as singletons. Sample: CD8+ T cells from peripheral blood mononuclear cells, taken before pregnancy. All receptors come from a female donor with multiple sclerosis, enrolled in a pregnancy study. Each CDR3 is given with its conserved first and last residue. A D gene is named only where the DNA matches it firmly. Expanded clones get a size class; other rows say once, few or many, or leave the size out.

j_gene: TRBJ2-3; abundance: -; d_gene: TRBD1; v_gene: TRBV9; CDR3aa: CASSSSRDRDGRTDTQYF; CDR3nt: TGTGCCAGCAGCTCGTCCCGGGACAGGGATGGGAGGACAGATACGCAGTATTTT
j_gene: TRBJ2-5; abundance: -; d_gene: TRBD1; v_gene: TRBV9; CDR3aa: CASSGGQGNQETQYF; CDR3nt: TGTGCCAGCAGCGGAGGACAGGGGAACCAAGAGACCCAGTACTTC
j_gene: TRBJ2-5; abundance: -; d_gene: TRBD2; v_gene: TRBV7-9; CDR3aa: CASSRTSGAPRYF; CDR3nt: TGTGCCAGCAGCAGGACTAGCGGGGCTCCACGGTACTTC
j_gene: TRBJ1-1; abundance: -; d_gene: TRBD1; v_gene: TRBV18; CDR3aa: CASSPIDRAENTEAFF; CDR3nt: TGTGCCAGCTCACCCATTGACAGGGCTGAGAACACTGAAGCTTTCTTT
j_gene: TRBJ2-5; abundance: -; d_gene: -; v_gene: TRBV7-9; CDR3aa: CASSLRNGQETQYF; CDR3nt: TGTGCCAGCAGCTTAAGGAACGGGCAAGAGACCCAGTACTTC
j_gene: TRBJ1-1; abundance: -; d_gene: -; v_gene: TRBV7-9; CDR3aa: CASSLATAEGAFF; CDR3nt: TGTGCCAGCAGCTTAGCCACAGCGGAAGGAGCTTTCTTT
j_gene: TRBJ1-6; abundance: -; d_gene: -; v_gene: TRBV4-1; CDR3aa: CASSTNLDSGDSPLHF; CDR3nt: TGCGCCAGCTCTACTAACCTTGATTCGGGAGATTCACCCCTCCACTTT
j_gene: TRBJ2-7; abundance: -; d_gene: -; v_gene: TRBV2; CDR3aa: CASRVLRDEQYF; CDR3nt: TGTGCCAGCAGGGTCCTCAGGGACGAGCAGTACTTC
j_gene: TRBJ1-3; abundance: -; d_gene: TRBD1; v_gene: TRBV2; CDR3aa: CASIMGTGTSGNTIYF; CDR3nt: TGTGCCAGCATCATGGGGACAGGTACCTCTGGAAACACCATATATTTT
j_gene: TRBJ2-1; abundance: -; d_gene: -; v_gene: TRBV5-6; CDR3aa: CASSLRGGEQFF; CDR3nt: TGTGCCAGCAGCTTGAGGGGGGGTGAGCAGTTCTTC
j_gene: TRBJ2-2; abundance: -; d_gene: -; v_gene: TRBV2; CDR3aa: CASSSLDTGELFF; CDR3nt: TGTGCCAGCAGTAGCTTGGACACCGGGGAGCTGTTTTTT
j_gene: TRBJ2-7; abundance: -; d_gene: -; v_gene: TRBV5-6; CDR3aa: CASRDSSLSYEQYF; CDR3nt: TGTGCCAGCCGGGACTCTTCCCTCTCCTACGAGCAGTACTTC
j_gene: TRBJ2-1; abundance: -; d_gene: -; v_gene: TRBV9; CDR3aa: CASSQSGYNEQFF; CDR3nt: TGTGCCAGCAGCCAGAGCGGTTACAATGAGCAGTTCTTC
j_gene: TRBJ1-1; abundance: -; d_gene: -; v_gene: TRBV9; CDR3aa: CASSVADTEAFF; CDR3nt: TGTGCCAGCAGCGTAGCGGACACTGAAGCTTTCTTT
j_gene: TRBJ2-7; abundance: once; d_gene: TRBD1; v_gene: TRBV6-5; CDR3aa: CASSYSTGNSYEQYF; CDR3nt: TGTGCCAGCAGTTACTCGACAGGGAACTCCTACGAGCAGTACTTC
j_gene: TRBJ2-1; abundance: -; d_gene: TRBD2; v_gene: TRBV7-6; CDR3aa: CASSLASGGNEQFF; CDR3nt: TGTGCCAGCAGCTTAGCTTCGGGGGGCAATGAGCAGTTCTTC
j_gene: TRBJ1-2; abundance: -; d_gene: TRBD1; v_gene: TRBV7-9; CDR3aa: CASSSPGQLNYGYTF; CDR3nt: TGTGCCAGCAGCTCCCCGGGACAGCTTAACTATGGCTACACCTTC
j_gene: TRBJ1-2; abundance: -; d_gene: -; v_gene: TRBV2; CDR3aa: CASSEGGRGNPDGYTF; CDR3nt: TGTGCCAGCAGTGAAGGGGGTCGCGGGAATCCCGATGGCTACACCTTC
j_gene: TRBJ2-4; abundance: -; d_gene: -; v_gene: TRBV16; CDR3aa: CASSQSVQGKVKNIQYF; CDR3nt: TGTGCCAGCAGCCAATCGGTGCAGGGAAAGGTCAAAAACATTCAGTACTTC
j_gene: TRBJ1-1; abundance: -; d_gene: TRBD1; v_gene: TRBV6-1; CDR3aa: CASRAGGYEAFF; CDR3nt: TGTGCCAGCAGAGCAGGGGGCTATGAAGCTTTCTTT
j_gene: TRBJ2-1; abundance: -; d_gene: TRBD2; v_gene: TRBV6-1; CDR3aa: CASSELVGGGNEQFF; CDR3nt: TGTGCCAGCAGTGAACTAGTTGGGGGGGGGAATGAGCAGTTCTTC
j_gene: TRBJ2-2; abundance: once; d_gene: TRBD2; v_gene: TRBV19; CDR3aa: CASSISGGNTGELFF; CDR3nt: TGTGCCAGTAGTATATCGGGGGGAAACACCGGGGAGCTGTTTTTT
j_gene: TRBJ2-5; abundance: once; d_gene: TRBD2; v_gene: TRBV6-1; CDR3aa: CASSGLAGGQETQYF; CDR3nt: TGTGCCAGCAGTGGACTAGCGGGGGGGCAAGAGACCCAGTACTTC
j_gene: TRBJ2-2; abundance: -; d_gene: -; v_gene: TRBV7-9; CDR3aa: CANVGGEDTGELFF; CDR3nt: TGTGCCAACGTCGGGGGAGAGGACACCGGGGAGCTGTTTTTT
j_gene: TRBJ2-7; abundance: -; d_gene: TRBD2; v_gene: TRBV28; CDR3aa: CASSLTIGTSGNYF; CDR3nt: TGTGCCAGCAGTTTAACGATTGGGACTAGCGGGAACTACTTC
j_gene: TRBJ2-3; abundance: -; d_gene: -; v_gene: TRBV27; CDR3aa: CASSLSVVERYTDTQYF; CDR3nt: TGTGCCAGCAGTTTATCGGTGGTTGAGCGGTACACAGATACGCAGTATTTT
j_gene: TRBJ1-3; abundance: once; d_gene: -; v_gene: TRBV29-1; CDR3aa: CSVAYPGSHSGNTIYF; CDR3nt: TGCAGCGTGGCCTACCCGGGGTCTCACTCTGGAAACACCATATATTTT
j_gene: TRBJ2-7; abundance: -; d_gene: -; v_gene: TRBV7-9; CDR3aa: CAGSPEGLTYEQYF; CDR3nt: TGTGCCGGGTCTCCAGAGGGCCTAACCTACGAGCAGTACTTC
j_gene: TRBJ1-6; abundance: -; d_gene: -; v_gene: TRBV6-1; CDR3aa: CASSGRGRQPSPLHF; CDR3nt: TGTGCCAGCAGTGGCCGGGGGAGGCAACCCTCACCCCTCCACTTT
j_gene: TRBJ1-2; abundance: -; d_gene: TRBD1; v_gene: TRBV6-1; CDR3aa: CASSEVRQGGSYGYTF; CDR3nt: TGTGCCAGCAGTGAAGTTCGACAGGGTGGGAGCTATGGCTACACCTTC
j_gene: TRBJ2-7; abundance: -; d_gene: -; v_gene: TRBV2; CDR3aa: CASSVNPLGSGSYEQYF; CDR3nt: TGTGCCAGCAGTGTTAACCCCCTTGGGTCAGGGTCCTACGAGCAGTACTTC
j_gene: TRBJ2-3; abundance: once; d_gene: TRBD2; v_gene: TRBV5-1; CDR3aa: CASSFIGLAGDYTQYF; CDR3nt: TGCGCCAGCAGCTTTATAGGACTAGCGGGAGACTATACGCAGTATTTT
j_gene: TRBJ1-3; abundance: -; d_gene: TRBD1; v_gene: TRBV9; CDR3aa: CASSTLDRPSGNTIYF; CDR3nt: TGTGCCAGCAGCACCCTGGACAGGCCCTCTGGAAACACCATATATTTT
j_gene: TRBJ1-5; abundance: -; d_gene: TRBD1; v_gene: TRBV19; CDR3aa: CASSARGDRYSNQPQHF; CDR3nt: TGTGCCAGTAGTGCCAGGGGGGACAGATATAGCAATCAGCCCCAGCATTTT
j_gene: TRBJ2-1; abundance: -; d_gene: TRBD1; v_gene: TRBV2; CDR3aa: CATHLGTGGNEQFF; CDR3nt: TGTGCCACCCACCTAGGGACAGGGGGAAATGAGCAGTTCTTC
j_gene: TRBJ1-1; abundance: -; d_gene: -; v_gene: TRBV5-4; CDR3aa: CASSVGGRGRSVAEAFF; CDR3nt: TGTGCCAGCAGCGTGGGGGGGAGGGGGAGGTCGGTCGCTGAAGCTTTCTTT
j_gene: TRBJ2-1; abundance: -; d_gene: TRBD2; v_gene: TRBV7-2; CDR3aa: CASSPNLAAYNEQFF; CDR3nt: TGTGCCAGCAGCCCGAACCTAGCGGCTTACAATGAGCAGTTCTTC
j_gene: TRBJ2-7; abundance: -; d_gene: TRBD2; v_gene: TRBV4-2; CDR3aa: CASSQDPAGAYEQYF; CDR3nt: TGTGCCAGCAGCCAAGATCCAGCGGGGGCCTACGAGCAGTACTTC